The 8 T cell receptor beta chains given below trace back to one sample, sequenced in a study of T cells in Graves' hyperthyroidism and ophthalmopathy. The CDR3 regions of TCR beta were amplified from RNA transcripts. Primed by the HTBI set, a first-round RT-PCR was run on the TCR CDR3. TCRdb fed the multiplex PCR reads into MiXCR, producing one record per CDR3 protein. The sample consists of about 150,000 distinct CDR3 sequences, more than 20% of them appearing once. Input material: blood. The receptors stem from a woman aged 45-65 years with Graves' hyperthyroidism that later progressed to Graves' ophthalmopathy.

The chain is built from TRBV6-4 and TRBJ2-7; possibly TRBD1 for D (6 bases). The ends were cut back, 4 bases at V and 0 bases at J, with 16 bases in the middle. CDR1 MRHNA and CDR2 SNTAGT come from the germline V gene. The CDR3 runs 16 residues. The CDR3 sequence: CASSAPQGSLSYEQYF. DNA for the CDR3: TGTGCCAGCAGTGCCCCACAGGGAAGCCTCTCCTACGAGCAGTACTTC.

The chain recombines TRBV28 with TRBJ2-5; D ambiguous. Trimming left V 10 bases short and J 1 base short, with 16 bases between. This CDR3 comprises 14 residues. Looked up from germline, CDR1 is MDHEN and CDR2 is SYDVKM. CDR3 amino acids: CAKKKGKIQETQYF. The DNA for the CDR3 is TGTGCCAAAAAAAAAGGGAAAATCCAAGAGACCCAGTACTTC.

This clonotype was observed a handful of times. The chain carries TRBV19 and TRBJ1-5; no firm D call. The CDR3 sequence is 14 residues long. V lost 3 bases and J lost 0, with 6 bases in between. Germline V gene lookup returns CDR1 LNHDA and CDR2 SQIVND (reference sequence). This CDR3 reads CASSIVPSNQPQHF. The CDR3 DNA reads TGTGCCAGTAGTATCGTACCTAGCAATCAGCCCCAGCATTTT.

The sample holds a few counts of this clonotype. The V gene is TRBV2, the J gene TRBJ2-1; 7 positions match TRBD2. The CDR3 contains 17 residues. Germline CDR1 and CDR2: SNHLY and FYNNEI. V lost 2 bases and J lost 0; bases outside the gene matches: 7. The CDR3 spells CASSEKEGGSSYNEQFF. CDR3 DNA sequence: TGTGCCAGCAGTGAAAAAGAGGGCGGGAGCTCCTACAATGAGCAGTTCTTC.

The CDR3 sequence is CASSSTGQGVGGYTF. The CDR3 DNA reads as TGTGCCAGCAGCTCGACTGGACAGGGGGTGGGAGGCTACACCTTC. The gene calls are TRBV7-9 and TRBJ1-2; 10 bases line up with TRBD1. The germline V gene has CDR1 SEHNR and CDR2 FQNEAQ (reference sequence). V lost 4 bases, J lost 8 bases, and 10 bases stayed unmatched. CDR3 length equals 15 residues.

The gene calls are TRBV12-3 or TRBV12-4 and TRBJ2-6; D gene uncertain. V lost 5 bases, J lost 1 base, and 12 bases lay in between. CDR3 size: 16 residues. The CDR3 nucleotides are TGTGCCAGCAGTCCTGATGCTAGGTCTGGGGCCAACGTCCTGACTTTC. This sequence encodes CASSPDARSGANVLTF.

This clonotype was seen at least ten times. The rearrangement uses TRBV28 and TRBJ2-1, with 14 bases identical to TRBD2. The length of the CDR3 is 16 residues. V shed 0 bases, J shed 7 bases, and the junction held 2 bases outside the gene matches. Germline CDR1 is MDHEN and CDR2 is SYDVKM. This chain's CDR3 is CASSLWGLAGENEQFF. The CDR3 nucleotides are TGTGCCAGCAGTTTATGGGGACTAGCGGGAGAAAATGAGCAGTTCTTC.

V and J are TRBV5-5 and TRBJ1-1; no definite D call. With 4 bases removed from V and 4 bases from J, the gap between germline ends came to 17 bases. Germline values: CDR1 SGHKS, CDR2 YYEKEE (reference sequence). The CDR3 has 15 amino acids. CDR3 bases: TGTGCCAGCAGCCCACTATCCCGGGTCTTCACTGAAGCTTTCTTT. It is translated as CASSPLSRVFTEAFF.